This T cell receptor (beta chain) derives from a study of blood T cells in healthy people across ages. Only one count was recorded for this clonotype. A second roughly 7 to 12 cycle PCR used barcoded and J-beta primers. Each CDR3 protein gets one entry after TCRdb re-called the 5' RACE reads with MiXCR. Of about 810,000 distinct CDR3 sequences listed, around 36% were seen once; the top ten hold 10% to 15%. The people who gave samples were healthy Caucasians from Russia, aged roughly 6 to 95. This CDR3 has 14 residues. Germline assignment: CDR1 LNHNV and CDR2 YYDKDF (reference sequence). V gene TRBV15 combines with J gene TRBJ2-1; D gene ambiguous. Gene TRBJ2-7 matches the end of the DNA better, so the J call may be wrong. The material sequenced was blood. This receptor was obtained from a man aged 18 to 35 in good health. The CDR3 loop reads CATSRDEAMNEQYF. The CDR3 DNA follows: TGTGCCACCAGCAGAGATGAGGCGATGAATGAGCAGTACTTC.